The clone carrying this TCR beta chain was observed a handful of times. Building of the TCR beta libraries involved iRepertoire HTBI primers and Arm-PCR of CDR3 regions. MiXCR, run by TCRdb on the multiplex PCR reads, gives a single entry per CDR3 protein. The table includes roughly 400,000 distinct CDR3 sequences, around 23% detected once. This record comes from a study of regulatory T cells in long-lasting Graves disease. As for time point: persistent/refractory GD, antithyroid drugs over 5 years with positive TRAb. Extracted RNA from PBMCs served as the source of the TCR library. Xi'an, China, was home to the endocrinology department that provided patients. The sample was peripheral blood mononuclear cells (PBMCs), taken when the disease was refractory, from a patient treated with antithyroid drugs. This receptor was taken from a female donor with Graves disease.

The CDR3 spells CASMSNRGGETQYF. DNA of the CDR3: TGCGCCAGCATGTCGAACAGGGGAGGAGAGACCCAGTACTTC. The chain is built from TRBV4-1 and TRBJ2-5; TRBD1 might be the D (7 bases). Trimming cost V 7 bases and J 4 bases, with 16 bases left between them. The V gene's germline CDR1 is MGHRA and CDR2 YSYEKL. This CDR3 has 14 residues.